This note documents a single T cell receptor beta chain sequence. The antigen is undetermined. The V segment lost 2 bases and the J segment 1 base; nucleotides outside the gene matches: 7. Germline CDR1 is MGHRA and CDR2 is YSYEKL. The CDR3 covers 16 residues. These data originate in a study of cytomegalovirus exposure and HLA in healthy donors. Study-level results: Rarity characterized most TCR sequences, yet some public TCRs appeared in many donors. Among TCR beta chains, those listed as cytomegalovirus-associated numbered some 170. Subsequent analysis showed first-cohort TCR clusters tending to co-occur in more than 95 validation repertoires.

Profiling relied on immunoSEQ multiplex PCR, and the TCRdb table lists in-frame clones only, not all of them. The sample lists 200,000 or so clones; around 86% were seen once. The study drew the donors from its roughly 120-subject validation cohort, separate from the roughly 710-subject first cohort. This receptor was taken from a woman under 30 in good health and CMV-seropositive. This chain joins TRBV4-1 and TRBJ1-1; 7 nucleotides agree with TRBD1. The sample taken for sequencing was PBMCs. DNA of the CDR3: TGCGCCAGCAGCCAACCAATGGACAGGCAGAACACTGAAGCTTTCTTT. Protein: CASSQPMDRQNTEAFF.